This T cell receptor beta chain was observed in a study of shared clonotypes between healthy human individuals. Study conclusions and caveats: The generation probabilities recorded for non-shared clonotypes fell below those of clonotypes shared by all four donors. The donor pool, a small one, limited the genetic and exposure-history diversity represented. Blood was the only sampled material, and tissue repertoires likely differ.

Remarks on this clone: The target antigen is unknown.

Genomic DNA of each subset was evenly split across several immunoSEQ plates. Libraries were prepared by immunoSEQ multiplex PCR; TCRdb keeps only in-frame clonotypes and omits some of them. The data show over a million clones, about 75% seen once. The CDR3 has 14 amino acids. Germline CDR1 is MNHNS and CDR2 is SASEGT. The J segment lost 1 base and the V segment lost 7 bases, leaving 4 bases of the junction unmatched. This sequence joins TRBV6-1 and TRBJ2-3; 8 bases line up with TRBD1. The source is a man aged 18 to 29 in good health. The sample was memory CD4+ T cells sorted from blood. The subset: CD45RA-negative fraction. CDR3 DNA: TGTGCCAGCAACCAGGGGGCAGGCACAGATACGCAGTATTTT. Translated, it gives CASNQGAGTDTQYF.